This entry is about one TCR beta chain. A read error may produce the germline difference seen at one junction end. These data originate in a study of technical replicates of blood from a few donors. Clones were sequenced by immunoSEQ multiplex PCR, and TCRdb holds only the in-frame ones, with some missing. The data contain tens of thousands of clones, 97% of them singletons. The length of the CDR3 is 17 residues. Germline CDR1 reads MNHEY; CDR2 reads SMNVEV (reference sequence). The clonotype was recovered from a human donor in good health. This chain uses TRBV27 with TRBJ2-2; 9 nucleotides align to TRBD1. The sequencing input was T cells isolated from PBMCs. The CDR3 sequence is CVSSWGTGIANTGELFF. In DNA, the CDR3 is TGTGTCAGCAGTTGGGGGACAGGGATTGCGAACACCGGGGAGCTGTTTTTT.